This T cell receptor beta chain was sequenced for a study of cytomegalovirus exposure and HLA in healthy donors. The PCR contained 60 Vbeta and 13 Jbeta primers. Profiled with immunoSEQ multiplex PCR; TCRdb holds only in-frame clones, not every one. The sample has some 200,000 clones; over 75% are singletons. This clone was recorded once. This sequence originates from a girl aged 2 to 10 in good health and CMV-seronegative. The sequencing input was PBMCs.

The CDR3 protein is CASSHPVGTGDGEAFF. In nucleotides, the CDR3 is TGTGCCAGCAGTCACCCTGTCGGGACAGGGGATGGTGAAGCTTTCTTT. This chain links TRBV2 with TRBJ1-1; 10 bases map to TRBD1. CDR3 length: 16 amino acids. Germline CDR1 SNHLY, CDR2 FYNNEI. V lost 5 bases and J lost 7; bases outside the gene matches: 13.